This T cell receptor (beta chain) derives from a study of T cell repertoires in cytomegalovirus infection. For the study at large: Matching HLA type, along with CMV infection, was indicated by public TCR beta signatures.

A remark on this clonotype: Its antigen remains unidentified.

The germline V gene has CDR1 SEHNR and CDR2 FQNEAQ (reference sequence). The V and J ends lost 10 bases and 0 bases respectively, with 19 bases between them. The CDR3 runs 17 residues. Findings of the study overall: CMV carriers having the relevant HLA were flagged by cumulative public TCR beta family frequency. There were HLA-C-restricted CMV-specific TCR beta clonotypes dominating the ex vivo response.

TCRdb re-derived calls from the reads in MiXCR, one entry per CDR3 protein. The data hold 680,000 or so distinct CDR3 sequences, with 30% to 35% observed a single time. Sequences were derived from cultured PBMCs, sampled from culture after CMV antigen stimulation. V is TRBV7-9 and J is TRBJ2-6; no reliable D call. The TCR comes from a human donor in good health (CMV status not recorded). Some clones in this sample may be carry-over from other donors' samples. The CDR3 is CATHLGSSTSGANVLTF. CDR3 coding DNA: TGTGCCACCCACTTGGGCAGCTCAACCTCTGGGGCCAACGTCCTGACTTTC. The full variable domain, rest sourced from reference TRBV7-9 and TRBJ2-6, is DTGVSQNPRHKITKRGQNVTFRCDPISEHNRLYWYRQTLGQGPEFLTYFQNEAQLEKSRLLSDRFSAERPKGSFSTLEIQRTEQGDSAMYLCATHLGSSTSGANVLTFGAGSRLTVL.